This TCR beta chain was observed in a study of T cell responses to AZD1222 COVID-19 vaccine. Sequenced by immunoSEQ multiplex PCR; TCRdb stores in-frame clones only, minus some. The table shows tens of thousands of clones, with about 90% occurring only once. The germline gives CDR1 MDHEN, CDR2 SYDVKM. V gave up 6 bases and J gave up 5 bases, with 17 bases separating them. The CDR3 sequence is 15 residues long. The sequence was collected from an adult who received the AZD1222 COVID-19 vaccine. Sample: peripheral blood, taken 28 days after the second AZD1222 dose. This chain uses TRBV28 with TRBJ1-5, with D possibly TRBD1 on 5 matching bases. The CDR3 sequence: CASSRGGVGDQPQHF. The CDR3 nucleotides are TGTGCCAGCAGCCGCGGTGGGGTGGGGGATCAGCCCCAGCATTTT.